The TCR beta chain described here comes from a study of T cell repertoires in cytomegalovirus infection. Study-wide context: Used in the study were CMV epitopes, some recently identified and HLA-C-restricted, others well-studied and HLA-B-restricted. Both CMV infection and a matching HLA type were indicated by public TCR beta signatures. Study-level findings and limits: The study found HLA-C-restricted CMV-specific TCR beta clonotypes dominating the ex vivo response.

The ends were cut back, 3 bases at V and 8 bases at J, with 8 bases in the middle. The CDR3 has 13 amino acids. From germline, CDR1 is MDHEN and CDR2 SYDVKM. This clonotype was seen a few times. Its target is not known. TCRdb re-analysed the reads in MiXCR, keeping a single row per CDR3 protein. The repertoire holds approximately 65,000 distinct CDR3 sequences, with around 20% as singletons. The genes are TRBV28 and TRBJ2-6; D is undetermined. The sequenced sample was CD8+ T cells from cultured PBMCs, obtained from culture after CMV antigen stimulation. The clonotype comes from a human donor in good health (CMV status not recorded). Some clones in this sample may be carry-over from other donors' samples. CDR3 loop: CASSFPSTNVLTF. The CDR3 DNA follows: TGTGCCAGCAGTTTTCCTTCGACCAACGTCCTGACTTTC.